This is a list of T cell receptor beta chains from one sample in a study of shared clonotypes between healthy human individuals. Only in-frame clones appear in the TCRdb table, and some are missing; sequencing was by immunoSEQ multiplex PCR. Of some 740,000 clones listed, around 93% were seen once; the top ten hold 24%. Input material: naive CD8+ T cells sorted from blood. These receptors were collected from a man aged 25-45 years in good health. Both conserved end residues are part of each CDR3. The order of the fields is clone size, V gene, J gene, D gene, CDR3 DNA, CDR3 protein. A D gene is named only where the DNA matches it firmly. Clone size is not always given. Where it is, it says once, few, many or a class for expanded clones.

size: NA
V: TRBV10-3
J: TRBJ2-7
D: NA
DNA: TGTGCCATCAGCCACCGGGAACCATTTTACGAGCAGTACTTC
CDR3: CAISHREPFYEQYF

size: NA
V: TRBV7-2
J: TRBJ2-2
D: NA
DNA: TGTGCCAGCAGCTTTACCTTTTTTGGGGGTGGTGCCGGGGAGCTGTTTTTT
CDR3: CASSFTFFGGGAGELFF

size: NA
V: TRBV5-6
J: TRBJ2-1
D: NA
DNA: TGTGCCAGCAGCTCAGCATCGGACAGCAATGAGCAGTTCTTC
CDR3: CASSSASDSNEQFF

size: NA
V: TRBV7-6
J: TRBJ2-2
D: TRBD1
DNA: TGTGCCAGCAGCTTGGGGACAGCGAACACCGGGGAGCTGTTTTTT
CDR3: CASSLGTANTGELFF

size: NA
V: TRBV11-2
J: TRBJ2-5
D: NA
DNA: TGTGCCAGCAGCTTAGGTCTTGGGGTGCAGACCCAGTACTTC
CDR3: CASSLGLGVQTQYF

size: NA
V: TRBV28
J: TRBJ2-1
D: TRBD2
DNA: TGTGCCAGCGCGGGGGGAGGCTACAATGAGCAGTTCTTC
CDR3: CASAGGGYNEQFF

size: NA
V: TRBV9
J: TRBJ2-1
D: TRBD1
DNA: TGTGCCAGCAGCGCCCGGGACAGGGGAGGCAATGAGCAGTTCTTC
CDR3: CASSARDRGGNEQFF

size: NA
V: TRBV28
J: TRBJ1-1
D: NA
DNA: TGTGCCAGCAGTTGGCCAGCTCTGAACACTGAAGCTTTCTTT
CDR3: CASSWPALNTEAFF

size: NA
V: TRBV19
J: TRBJ2-1
D: TRBD2
DNA: TGTGCCAGTAGTTGGACTAGCGGGAGGGATAGCTCCTACAATGAGCAGTTCTTC
CDR3: CASSWTSGRDSSYNEQFF

size: NA
V: TRBV5-1
J: TRBJ2-5
D: NA
DNA: TGCGCCAGCAGCTTGGGGCGGTACCAAGAGACCCAGTACTTC
CDR3: CASSLGRYQETQYF

size: NA
V: TRBV29-1
J: TRBJ2-7
D: NA
DNA: TGCAGCGTTTCAGGGACAAGGGGCTACGAGCAGTACTTC
CDR3: CSVSGTRGYEQYF

size: NA
V: TRBV7-6
J: TRBJ2-1
D: TRBD2
DNA: TGTGCCAGCAGCTCTTGGACTAGCTCATACAATGAGCAGTTCTTC
CDR3: CASSSWTSSYNEQFF

size: NA
V: TRBV10-3
J: TRBJ2-7
D: NA
DNA: TGTGCCATCAGTGAGTCCCCTGGCTCCTACGAGCAGTACTTC
CDR3: CAISESPGSYEQYF

size: NA
V: TRBV6-1
J: TRBJ2-1
D: NA
DNA: TGTGCCAGCAGTGAAATTAACAGTGTGATTGAGCAGTTCTTC
CDR3: CASSEINSVIEQFF

size: few
V: TRBV9
J: TRBJ2-2
D: NA
DNA: TGTGCCAGCAGCGTAAGTAGCGGAACTAACACCGGGGAGCTGTTTTTT
CDR3: CASSVSSGTNTGELFF

size: NA
V: TRBV29-1
J: TRBJ2-7
D: TRBD2
DNA: TGCAGCGTTGAAGTTCTTGGACTAGAATCCTACGAGCAGTACTTC
CDR3: CSVEVLGLESYEQYF

size: once
V: TRBV29-1
J: TRBJ2-7
D: TRBD2
DNA: TGCAGCGTCAGACTAGCAAGCTCCTACGAGCAGTACTTC
CDR3: CSVRLASSYEQYF

size: NA
V: TRBV28
J: TRBJ2-1
D: TRBD2
DNA: TGTGCCAGCAGTTGGGGACTAGCGGGAGGTAATGAGCAGTTCTTC
CDR3: CASSWGLAGGNEQFF

size: once
V: TRBV7-6
J: TRBJ2-7
D: NA
DNA: TGTGCCAGCAGCTTAGTAGTACAAGACGAGCAGTACTTC
CDR3: CASSLVVQDEQYF

size: NA
V: TRBV7-6
J: TRBJ1-1
D: NA
DNA: TGTGCCAGCAGCTCTAAGTCCGCCGGGTTGAACACTGAAGCTTTCTTT
CDR3: CASSSKSAGLNTEAFF

size: NA
V: TRBV10-2
J: TRBJ2-5
D: TRBD2
DNA: TGCGCCAGCAGTGAGTCTATAGCGGGAGGAGAGACCCAGTACTTC
CDR3: CASSESIAGGETQYF